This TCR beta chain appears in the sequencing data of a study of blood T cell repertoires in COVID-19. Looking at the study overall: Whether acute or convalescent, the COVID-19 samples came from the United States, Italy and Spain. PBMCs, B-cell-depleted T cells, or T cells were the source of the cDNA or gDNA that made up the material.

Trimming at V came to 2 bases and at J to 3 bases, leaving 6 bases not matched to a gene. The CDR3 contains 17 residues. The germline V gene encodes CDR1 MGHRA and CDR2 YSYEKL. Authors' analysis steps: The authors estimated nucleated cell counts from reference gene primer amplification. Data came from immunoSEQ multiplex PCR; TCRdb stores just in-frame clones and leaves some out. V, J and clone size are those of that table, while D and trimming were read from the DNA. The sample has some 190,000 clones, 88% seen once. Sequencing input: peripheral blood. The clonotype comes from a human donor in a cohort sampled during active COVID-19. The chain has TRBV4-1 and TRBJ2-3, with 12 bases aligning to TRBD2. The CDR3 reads CASSQQLAGGPTDTQYF. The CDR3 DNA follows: TGCGCCAGCAGCCAACAGCTAGCGGGGGGGCCTACAGATACGCAGTATTTT.